The 30 T cell receptor beta chains given below trace back to one sample, sequenced in a study of regulatory T cells in long-lasting Graves disease. Sequencing libraries for TCR beta were prepared with iRepertoire HTBI primers and Arm-PCR of CDR3 regions. MiXCR, run by TCRdb on the multiplex PCR reads, gives a single entry per CDR3 protein. The table includes 350,000 to 500,000 distinct CDR3 sequences, about 16% detected once. The sample's time point: newly diagnosed GD, antithyroid drugs for less than 3 months. Generation of the TCR library employed RNA extracted from PBMCs. These data also featured in a second study, about T cells in Graves' hyperthyroidism and ophthalmopathy.

Sequencing was performed on peripheral blood mononuclear cells (PBMCs), taken at new diagnosis, from a patient treated with antithyroid drugs. The receptors originated from a young woman with Graves disease.

This clonotype was counted ten times or more. The V call is TRBV6-1, the J call TRBJ2-1; 14 nucleotides match TRBD2. The V gene's germline CDR1 is MNHNS and CDR2 SASEGT. This CDR3 is 16 amino acids long. V was clipped by 1 base and J by 8 bases; unmatched bases: 4. This CDR3 reads CASSEGGLAGGHEQFF. As DNA, the CDR3 is TGTGCCAGCAGTGAAGGTGGACTAGCGGGAGGCCATGAGCAGTTCTTC.

The chain employs TRBV20-1 and TRBJ2-3; either TRBD1 or TRBD2 may supply D (5 bases each). The J call may be mistaken, given a closer DNA end match to TRBJ2-7. The germline V gene encodes CDR1 DFQATT and CDR2 SNEGSKA (reference sequence). This CDR3 contains 14 residues. CDR3 amino acids: CSARGRDLSYEQYF. The DNA of the CDR3 is TGCAGTGCTAGAGGACGGGACCTCTCCTACGAGCAGTACTTC.

In this sample, this clonotype turned up many times. The chain links TRBV28 to TRBJ2-3, with 14 bases identical to TRBD2. This CDR3 is 18 amino acids long. With V trimmed by 6 bases and J by 4 bases, 12 bases remained unmatched. CDR1 is MDHEN and CDR2 is SYDVKM in the germline V gene. CDR3 region: CASSSGLAGGFSPDTQYF. The CDR3, as DNA: TGTGCCAGCAGCTCAGGACTAGCGGGAGGTTTCTCGCCAGATACGCAGTATTTT.

This clonotype turned up a few times. The J gene is TRBJ2-4, the V gene TRBV6-2 or TRBV6-3; D remains unclear. The CDR3 loop spans 17 amino acids. Germline-derived CDR1 and CDR2 are MNHEY and SVGEGT. Deletions cut 2 bases from V and 3 bases from J, with 17 bases between. Here the CDR3 DNA reads TGTGCCAGCAGTTACACCGCCCCAACAAACAGCAAAAACATTCAGTACTTC. Its translation is CASSYTAPTNSKNIQYF.

This clonotype was observed a handful of times. The chain joins TRBV19 to TRBJ2-7; D gene unclear. Trimming removed 5 bases at V and 3 bases at J, with 14 bases between. The CDR3 runs 14 residues. Germline CDR1 is LNHDA and CDR2 is SQIVND (reference sequence). The CDR3 nucleotides are TGTGCCAGTAGTCGAGCAGCCTTACTCTACGAGCAGTACTTC. This translates into CASSRAALLYEQYF.

This clonotype was seen more than once but under ten times. The V and J genes are TRBV20-1 and TRBJ2-3; D unresolved. CDR1 is DFQATT, CDR2 SNEGSKA, per germline (reference sequence). The germline V and J ends were trimmed by 3 bases and 2 bases, with 12 bases remaining between them. The CDR3 runs to 14 residues. Here the CDR3 DNA reads TGCAGTGCTAGTTCGCTGGGGAACACAGATACGCAGTATTTT. Residues: CSASSLGNTDTQYF.

In regard to this clonotype: Here the CDR3 omits its conserved ending phenylalanine or tryptophan, so a read error is the likely source. The chain carries TRBV6-2 or TRBV6-3 and TRBJ2-7; D not certain. The germline gives CDR1 MNHEY, CDR2 SVGEGT. V was shortened by 5 bases and J by 2 bases, with 19 bases between the two germline ends. The CDR3 loop spans 16 amino acids. For the CDR3, the DNA is TGTGCCAGCAGTGGTAGTCACGATGTGGACCCCTACGAGCAGTACTCC. Amino acid sequence: CASSGSHDVDPYEQYS.

This clonotype was counted ten times or more. V is TRBV7-2 and J is TRBJ2-3; TRBD2 agrees at 11 bases. This CDR3 is 18 amino acids long. V lost 2 bases and J lost 3; bases outside the gene matches: 10. CDR1 SGHTA and CDR2 FQGNSA come from the germline V gene. The CDR3 spells CASSLWFPTSGNTDTQYF. In DNA, the CDR3 is TGTGCCAGCAGCTTATGGTTCCCGACTAGCGGGAATACAGATACGCAGTATTTT.

The table lists this clonotype with many counts. CDR3 sequence: CASTLADRALNTEAFF. CDR3 bases: TGTGCCAGCACCCTGGCGGACAGGGCCTTGAACACTGAAGCTTTCTTT. V and J are TRBV28 and TRBJ1-1, with TRBD1 matching over 8 bases. V lost 7 bases and J lost 0; bases outside the gene matches: 10. Germline CDR1 reads MDHEN; CDR2 reads SYDVKM. The CDR3 contains 16 residues.

This clonotype was seen a few times. This rearrangement joins TRBV28 to TRBJ1-1; no definite D call. Germline CDR1 is MDHEN and CDR2 is SYDVKM. V was clipped by 8 bases and J by 1 base, with 11 bases between them. The CDR3 is made up of 13 amino acids. For the CDR3, the DNA is TGTGCCAGCTTCGTAAACCGGAACACTGAAGCTTTCTTT. Encoded protein: CASFVNRNTEAFF.

The chain combines TRBV4-3 with TRBJ2-1; TRBD2 aligns across 8 bases. The CDR3 covers 15 residues. V lost 4 bases to trimming and J lost 4 bases; unmatched junction nucleotides: 6. Germline V gene lookup returns CDR1 LGHNA and CDR2 YSLEER. CDR3 amino acids: CASSPSGSEYNEQFF. The CDR3 nucleotides are TGCGCCAGCAGCCCGAGCGGGAGTGAGTACAATGAGCAGTTCTTC.

The chain carries TRBV6-4 and TRBJ2-3, with D uncertain. The CDR3 length is 13 residues. The V end lost 8 bases, the J end lost 1 base, and 10 bases lay between the germline ends. Germline CDR1 MRHNA, CDR2 SNTAGT. The CDR3 loop is CASARERTDTQYF. In DNA, the CDR3 is TGTGCCAGCGCAAGAGAACGCACAGATACGCAGTATTTT.

This clonotype occurred once. The chain recombines TRBV28 with TRBJ2-2; 8 bases agree with TRBD1. Germline V gene lookup returns CDR1 MDHEN and CDR2 SYDVKM. V shed 7 bases and J 6 bases; nucleotides not matched to a gene: 13. CDR3 length: 16 amino acids. CDR3 coding DNA: TGTGCCAGCACCTTTACGGGGTACAGGGGGGCCGGGGAGCTGTTTTTT. Protein product: CASTFTGYRGAGELFF.

Only a few counts were recorded for this clonotype. The rearrangement uses TRBV5-1 and TRBJ2-2; D not certain. Trimming took off 2 bases at V and 0 bases at J, with 5 bases between the two ends. The CDR3 has 14 residues. Germline V gives CDR1 SGHRS, CDR2 YFSETQ. The CDR3: CASSLNTNTGELFF. The CDR3, as DNA: TGCGCCAGCAGCTTAAATACGAACACCGGGGAGCTGTTTTTT.

This clonotype was seen at least ten times. V is TRBV12-3 or TRBV12-4 and J is TRBJ2-7; 8 nucleotides match TRBD2. Trimming cost V 2 bases and J 6 bases; bases outside gene matches: 6. CDR3 length: 14 amino acids. CDR3 coding DNA: TGTGCCAGCAGTTTAACAGCGGGAGCCGGCGAGCAGTACTTC. It codes for CASSLTAGAGEQYF.

This clonotype was seen ten or more times. The chain carries TRBV7-9 and TRBJ2-5; D possibly matches TRBD1 or TRBD2 (5 bases each). Between the trimmed V and J ends, which lost 0 bases and 5 bases, there was a span of 13 bases. The CDR3 has 15 residues. Germline CDR1 is SEHNR and CDR2 is FQNEAQ (reference sequence). This chain's CDR3 is CASSLAPGRRETQYF. The CDR3 region has the DNA TGTGCCAGCAGCTTAGCCCCGGGGCGCCGGGAGACCCAGTACTTC.

This chain joins TRBV9 and TRBJ2-5; 10 bases map to TRBD2. The CDR3 is 16 residues long. The V and J ends lost 3 bases and 0 bases, in that order; junction bases with no gene match: 5. Germline V gene data show CDR1 as SGDLS and CDR2 as YYNGEE. The DNA for the CDR3 is TGTGCCAGCAGCGAGACTAGCGGGTGGTACCAAGAGACCCAGTACTTC. This gives the protein CASSETSGWYQETQYF.

The chain recombines TRBV14 with TRBJ2-7, with 8 bases aligning to TRBD1. Germline CDR1 is SGHDN and CDR2 is FVKESK. Losses at the gene ends were 3 bases for V and 3 bases for J; bases not matched to a gene: 7. The CDR3 contains 15 residues. The CDR3 DNA follows: TGTGCCAGCAGCCACATGGACAGGGCCCACTACGAGCAGTACTTC. Amino acid sequence: CASSHMDRAHYEQYF.

In this sample, this clonotype turned up a few times. The CDR3 protein is CSAPLRLAGGNEQFF. Written as DNA, the CDR3 is TGCAGTGCCCCCCTACGACTAGCGGGAGGCAATGAGCAGTTCTTC. The V gene is TRBV20-1, the J gene TRBJ2-1; 13 bases agree with TRBD2. V lost 6 bases, J lost 6 bases, and 8 bases stayed unmatched. This CDR3 has 15 amino acids. Germline V gene sequence: CDR1 DFQATT, CDR2 SNEGSKA (reference sequence).

This clonotype occurred many times. The genes are TRBV12-3 or TRBV12-4 and TRBJ1-4, with TRBD1 matching over 7 bases. This CDR3 spans 13 amino acids. Trimming removed 8 bases from V and 7 bases from J; junction bases left unmatched: 7. This CDR3 is CASLGQNSEKLFF. The CDR3 DNA follows: TGTGCCAGCCTGGGACAGAATAGTGAAAAACTGTTTTTT.

This clonotype appeared many times. CDR3 sequence (DNA): TGTGCCAGCTCATCCCCCGACATATCCGAGCAGTACTTC. It specifies CASSSPDISEQYF. J is TRBJ2-7 and V is TRBV18, with D unclear. CDR1 KGHSH and CDR2 LQKENI come from the germline V gene. The ends were cut back, 5 bases at V and 6 bases at J, with 14 bases in the middle. The CDR3 extends over 13 amino acids.

This clonotype was seen a few times. Written as DNA, the CDR3 is TGTGCCAGCAGCAACGGACAGGGGAAGGCCAAAAACATTCAGTACTTC. As protein: CASSNGQGKAKNIQYF. The chain combines TRBV6-2 or TRBV6-3 with TRBJ2-4, with 9 bases aligning to TRBD1. Trimming took 6 bases from V and 1 from J; bases not matched to a gene: 7. Germline-derived CDR1 and CDR2 are MNHEY and SVGEGT. CDR3 length equals 16 residues.

This sequence joins TRBV12-3 or TRBV12-4 and TRBJ1-1, with unresolved D. CDR3 size: 12 residues. Trimming shortened V by 5 bases and J by 3 bases, and 7 bases separated the two germline ends. CDR3 DNA sequence: TGTGCCAGCAGTAGAGGGTACACTGAAGCTTTCTTT. Its translation is CASSRGYTEAFF.

V gene TRBV20-1 combines with J gene TRBJ2-1; D gene uncertain. TRBJ2-5 explains the end of the DNA better; the J call may be wrong. This CDR3 is 15 amino acids long. The germline V gene encodes CDR1 DFQATT and CDR2 SNEGSKA (reference sequence). CDR3 residues: CSAQPPAGPKETQYF. Written as DNA, the CDR3 is TGCAGTGCCCAACCTCCAGCAGGTCCGAAGGAGACCCAGTACTTC.

V and J are TRBV5-1 and TRBJ2-7; 13 bases align to TRBD2. The length of the CDR3 is 15 residues. Germline V gives CDR1 SGHRS, CDR2 YFSETQ. The trim removed 4 bases at V and 4 bases at J, leaving 5 bases unmatched. The CDR3 spells CASSILLAGGYEQYF. The CDR3, as DNA: TGCGCCAGCAGCATCCTACTAGCGGGAGGGTACGAGCAGTACTTC.

In the case of this clonotype: One end of the junction fails to match germline, which may point to a read error. The chain joins TRBV9 to TRBJ2-1; TRBD1 matches 8 bases. In germline, CDR1 is SGDLS, CDR2 YYNGEE. The CDR3 has 16 residues. This CDR3 is CASSVGLDRAYNGQFF. The CDR3 nucleotides are TGTGCCAGCAGCGTAGGTCTGGACAGGGCCTACAATGGGCAGTTCTTC.

In the case of this clonotype: This may be a read error: a much more frequent sequence differs by one nucleotide. This sequence joins TRBV29-1 and TRBJ2-7; unclear D gene. CDR1 is SQVTM and CDR2 is ANQGSEA in the germline V gene. This CDR3 contains 13 residues. CDR3 protein: CSVEQESSYERYF. CDR3 sequence (DNA): TGCAGCGTTGAGCAGGAGAGCTCCTACGAGCGGTACTTC.

About this clonotype: A read error may be the cause here, since a much bigger clone is one base away. The rearrangement links TRBV12-3 or TRBV12-4 to TRBJ2-1; D assignment may be TRBD1 or TRBD2 (5 bases each). The CDR3 extends over 14 amino acids. In nucleotides, the CDR3 is TGTGTCAGCAGTAACCGGGACCAGTACAATGAGCAGTTCTTC. It yields the protein CVSSNRDQYNEQFF.

This clonotype showed up just a few times. The chain combines TRBV7-3 with TRBJ2-3, with 16 nucleotides matching TRBD2. Germline CDR1 and CDR2: SGHTA and FQGTGA. This CDR3 has 21 amino acids. V trimming: 4 bases; J trimming: 0 bases; junction bases outside the gene matches: 13. The CDR3 spells CASSSQRSGTSGRASTDTQYF. CDR3 nucleotides: TGTGCCAGCAGCTCACAGAGGTCCGGGACTAGCGGGAGGGCCAGCACAGATACGCAGTATTTT.

This clonotype came up a few times. The chain uses TRBV6-2 or TRBV6-3 and TRBJ2-1; D may match TRBD1 or TRBD2 (5 bases each). Trimming took 10 bases from V and 7 from J, leaving 20 bases between them. Germline CDR1 is MNHEY and CDR2 is SVGEGT. The CDR3 covers 14 residues. The CDR3 DNA reads as TGTGCCACCCTCCGGGATGGGGGATCAAATGAGCAGTTCTTC. Protein sequence: CATLRDGGSNEQFF.